Listed below are T cell receptor beta chains from one sample, sequenced in a study of CD8+ T cells in alopecia areata. Using immunoSEQ multiplex PCR, the repertoire was profiled, and TCRdb retains in-frame clones only, with some absent. This table has approximately 91,000 clones, about 40% appearing once. Sequenced input: CD4+ T cells sorted from blood. The source of these receptors is a human donor with alopecia areata. The CDR3 runs from the conserved cysteine through the conserved F or W. The order of the fields is CDR3 DNA, CDR3 protein, J gene, D gene, V gene, clone size. A D gene is named only where the DNA matches it firmly. Clone size is shown for a subset of rows, as once, few, many or a class of expanded clone.

CDR3 DNA: TGTGCCAGCAGCTCCCCAACGTATGGGACTAGCAGCAACAATGAGCAGTTCTTC
CDR3 protein: CASSSPTYGTSSNNEQFF
J gene: TRBJ2-1
D gene: TRBD2
V gene: TRBV4-2
clone size: -

CDR3 DNA: TGTGCCAGCAGTGATAGGGGCCTTGGCTACACCTTC
CDR3 protein: CASSDRGLGYTF
J gene: TRBJ1-2
D gene: -
V gene: TRBV2
clone size: -

CDR3 DNA: TGTGCCAGCAGTCAGTATAAGGGAGGCAATCAGCCCCAGCATTTT
CDR3 protein: CASSQYKGGNQPQHF
J gene: TRBJ1-5
D gene: -
V gene: TRBV2
clone size: -

CDR3 DNA: TGCAGCGTTGGACTTCGCCTTTCCTACGAGCAGTACTTC
CDR3 protein: CSVGLRLSYEQYF
J gene: TRBJ2-7
D gene: -
V gene: TRBV29-1
clone size: few

CDR3 DNA: TGTGCCACCAGCAGGGGATCGGGACTACCGAACATTCAGTACTTC
CDR3 protein: CATSRGSGLPNIQYF
J gene: TRBJ2-4
D gene: TRBD2
V gene: TRBV15
clone size: few

CDR3 DNA: TGTGCCAGCAGCTTTCAAGCGGGGGGTAACAATGAGCAGTTCTTC
CDR3 protein: CASSFQAGGNNEQFF
J gene: TRBJ2-1
D gene: TRBD2
V gene: TRBV11-2
clone size: few

CDR3 DNA: TGCAGCGTTGAAGGGGACGTATCCTACGAGCAGTACTTC
CDR3 protein: CSVEGDVSYEQYF
J gene: TRBJ2-7
D gene: -
V gene: TRBV29-1
clone size: few

CDR3 DNA: TGCAGCGTTGCGGACAGGGGGAATGAAAAACTGTTTTTT
CDR3 protein: CSVADRGNEKLFF
J gene: TRBJ1-4
D gene: TRBD1
V gene: TRBV29-1
clone size: few

CDR3 DNA: TGCAGCGTCGGGGGGACAGACACGAACACCGGGGAGCTGTTTTTT
CDR3 protein: CSVGGTDTNTGELFF
J gene: TRBJ2-2
D gene: -
V gene: TRBV29-1
clone size: few

CDR3 DNA: TGCGCCAGCGGTGGGGAAACAGATACGCAGTATTTT
CDR3 protein: CASGGETDTQYF
J gene: TRBJ2-3
D gene: -
V gene: TRBV5-1
clone size: -

CDR3 DNA: TGTGCCTGGAGTGGGGTCTACCAAGAGACCCAGTACTTC
CDR3 protein: CAWSGVYQETQYF
J gene: TRBJ2-5
D gene: -
V gene: TRBV30
clone size: -

CDR3 DNA: TGTGCCAGCAGCTTAGGTCGACTATCGGGCTACGAGCAGTACTTC
CDR3 protein: CASSLGRLSGYEQYF
J gene: TRBJ2-7
D gene: -
V gene: TRBV5-6
clone size: -

CDR3 DNA: TGTGCCTGGAGCTTTAACCAGGAGGCCAAAAACATTCAGTACTTC
CDR3 protein: CAWSFNQEAKNIQYF
J gene: TRBJ2-4
D gene: -
V gene: TRBV30
clone size: -

CDR3 DNA: TGCGCCAGCAGCCCCTGGACTAGCGGGGGCACCCACAATGAGCAGTTCTTC
CDR3 protein: CASSPWTSGGTHNEQFF
J gene: TRBJ2-1
D gene: TRBD2
V gene: TRBV5-1
clone size: -

CDR3 DNA: TGTGCCTGGAGCAGACAGGGAGGTCAGCCCCAGCATTTT
CDR3 protein: CAWSRQGGQPQHF
J gene: TRBJ1-5
D gene: TRBD1
V gene: TRBV30
clone size: -

CDR3 DNA: TGTGCCTGCCCCCCCAACAGGGGAGACGGCGAGCAGTACTTC
CDR3 protein: CACPPNRGDGEQYF
J gene: TRBJ2-7
D gene: TRBD1
V gene: TRBV30
clone size: -

CDR3 DNA: TGTGCCAGCAGCTTTGCGGAGAACACTGAAGCTTTCTTT
CDR3 protein: CASSFAENTEAFF
J gene: TRBJ1-1
D gene: -
V gene: TRBV5-6
clone size: -

CDR3 DNA: TGCAGCGTTGAAGACTACTGGACCTCCTACAATGAGCAGTTCTTC
CDR3 protein: CSVEDYWTSYNEQFF
J gene: TRBJ2-1
D gene: -
V gene: TRBV29-1
clone size: -

CDR3 DNA: TGCAGCGTTGTGCTTGGTCAGAACACTGAAGCTTTCTTT
CDR3 protein: CSVVLGQNTEAFF
J gene: TRBJ1-1
D gene: -
V gene: TRBV29-1
clone size: -